These 9 T cell receptor beta chains originate from one sample sequenced in a study of cytomegalovirus exposure and HLA in healthy donors. A multiplex PCR was run with 60 Vbeta primers and 13 Jbeta primers. Here immunoSEQ multiplex PCR was the method, and the copy in TCRdb shows in-frame clones only, minus some. The data contain about 100,000 clones, almost 80% of them singletons. Material: PBMCs. These receptors came from a man in his sixties in good health and CMV-seropositive.

The gene calls are TRBV7-2 and TRBJ1-1; 7 bases fit TRBD1. CDR3 size: 14 residues. Unmatched junction bases numbered 8, after V lost 4 bases and J lost 6 bases. Germline V gives CDR1 SGHTA, CDR2 FQGNSA. As DNA, the CDR3 is TGTGCCAGCAGCTCAACCGGACAGGCCTCTGAAGCTTTCTTT. It yields the protein CASSSTGQASEAFF.

V is TRBV6-7 and J is TRBJ2-6; tentatively, D is TRBD1 (6 bases). TRBV6-7 is annotated as an ORF whose role is uncertain. CDR3 length equals 19 residues. Trimming pared 4 bases from V and 3 bases from J, leaving 22 bases between. CDR3 in DNA: TGTGCCAGCAGTTGCCAACCGGGACAAGCGCCTTATGGGGCCAACGTCCTGACTTTC. Protein product: CASSCQPGQAPYGANVLTF.

The rearrangement uses TRBV23-1 and TRBJ2-7; possible D gene TRBD1, 5 bases. TRBV23-1 is labeled an ORF, and its function is uncertain. Trimming took 1 base from V and 3 from J, leaving 10 bases between them. The CDR3 consists of 14 residues. CDR3 residues: CASSQYSGNYEQYF. Written as DNA, the CDR3 is TGCGCCAGCAGTCAATACTCAGGGAACTACGAGCAGTACTTC.

This chain connects TRBV11-3 to TRBJ2-1; D possibly corresponds to TRBD1 (6 bases). The CDR3 totals 14 residues. Trimming cost V 2 bases and J 6 bases, with 11 bases left between them. In germline, CDR1 is SGHNT, CDR2 YENEEA. CDR3 in DNA: TGTGCCAGCAGCTTAAGAGGGACAAGCAATGAGCAGTTCTTC. Translated, it gives CASSLRGTSNEQFF.

The rearrangement links TRBV4-2 to TRBJ1-1; 10 positions agree with TRBD1. Germline V CDR1 and CDR2: LGHNA, YNFKEQ. The CDR3 runs to 17 residues. Trimming at V came to 3 bases and at J to 0 bases, leaving 7 bases not matched to a gene. CDR3 coding DNA: TGTGCCAGCAGCCAGGCTACGGGACAGGGGATGAACACTGAAGCTTTCTTT. It encodes CASSQATGQGMNTEAFF.

J is TRBJ2-3 and V is TRBV10-3; 9 positions match TRBD2. The CDR3 length is 14 residues. CDR1 is ENHRY, CDR2 SYGVKD, per germline. J was trimmed by 4 bases and V by 5 bases; bases with no gene match: 4. The CDR3 nucleotides are TGTGCCATCAGTAGCGGGGGGCCCGCAGATACGCAGTATTTT. This sequence encodes CAISSGGPADTQYF.

This chain joins TRBV5-1 and TRBJ2-7; 9 bases agree with TRBD1. CDR1 and CDR2 from the germline V gene are SGHRS and YFSETQ. There are 13 residues in the CDR3. Germline trimming cut 8 bases from V and 6 bases from J; bases unmatched to any gene: 9. The CDR3 loop is CARQGTGGGEQYF. The DNA of the CDR3 is TGCGCCAGGCAGGGTACAGGGGGCGGCGAGCAGTACTTC. Filled out from reference TRBV5-1 and TRBJ2-7, the complete variable domain reads KAGVTQTPRYLIKTRGQQVTLSCSPISGHRSVSWYQQTPGQGLQFLFEYFSETQRNKGNFPGRFSGRQFSNSRSEMNVSTLELGDSALYLCARQGTGGGEQYFGPGTRLTVT.

This clone showed up just a few times. The J gene is TRBJ1-1, the V gene TRBV28; D ambiguous. V lost 1 base and J 6 bases, leaving 9 bases between the germline ends. CDR1 is MDHEN, CDR2 SYDVKM, per germline. This CDR3 is 13 amino acids long. In nucleotides, the CDR3 is TGTGCCAGCAGTTTATCGGGTGGCGCTGAAGCTTTCTTT. Protein sequence: CASSLSGGAEAFF.

The chain recombines TRBV12-5 with TRBJ2-2; 8 bases are shared with TRBD2. CDR1 and CDR2 (germline): LGHNT, FRNRAP. With 8 bases clipped from V and 2 bases from J, the junction kept 7 bases outside the gene matches. CDR3 length: 15 residues. The CDR3 loop is CASRGGGHNTGELFF. CDR3 coding DNA: TGTGCTAGTCGGGGCGGGGGGCATAACACCGGGGAGCTGTTTTTT. The complete variable domain, with remaining parts taken from reference TRBV12-5 and TRBJ2-2, reads DARVTQTPRHKVTEMGQEVTMRCQPILGHNTVFWYRQTMMQGLELLAYFRNRAPLDDSGMPKDRFSAEMPDATLATLKIQPSEPRDSAVYFCASRGGGHNTGELFFGEGSRLTVL.